The sequence of this T cell receptor beta chain was determined in a study of shared clonotypes between healthy human individuals. Findings of the study overall: Estimated richness was generally greater in naive than memory subsets.

On this clone: Antigen: not known.

The CDR3 runs 15 residues. V shed 6 bases, J shed 4 bases, and the junction held 6 bases outside the gene matches. Germline-derived CDR1 and CDR2 are KGHSH and LQKENI. How the authors handled the data: ImmunoSEQ output held junction-only sequences without quality scores, so filtering differed. Sequencing was performed with immunoSEQ multiplex PCR; in TCRdb, only in-frame clones are kept and a portion is missing. V and J calls and clone size are those listed in that table; D and trimming were worked out from the DNA. The sample comprises some 1.5 million clones, 95% to 99% of which are singletons, and about 0.45% rests with the top ten. CD4+ cell separation produced CD45RA+ naive and CD45RA-negative memory subsets.

The sequencing sample was made of naive CD4+ T cells sorted from blood. The subset here: CD45RA+ positively selected. The clonotype comes from a man aged 25 to 40 in good health. The chain carries TRBV18 and TRBJ2-3; 11 bases are shared with TRBD1. The CDR3 sequence: CASSSDRGRPDTQYF. CDR3 bases: TGTGCCAGCTCGTCGGACAGGGGGCGTCCAGATACGCAGTATTTT.